These T cell receptor beta chains were read from a single sample in a study of T cells in Graves' hyperthyroidism and ophthalmopathy. TCRdb re-called the multiplex PCR reads through MiXCR, storing one row per CDR3 protein. The sample lists fewer than 900,000 distinct CDR3 sequences; around a sixth were seen once. The sample was blood. The receptors here all came from a woman between 50 and 59 years old with Graves' hyperthyroidism that later progressed to Graves' ophthalmopathy. Each CDR3 is given with its conserved first and last residue. D genes are given only for firm matches. Size tells how often a clone was seen (once, few, many) or the class of an expanded clone, and some rows leave it out.

D	size	J	V	CDR3	DNA
.	.	TRBJ2-7	TRBV3-1	CASSQDPMTYEQYF	TGTGCCAGCAGCCAAGATCCCATGACCTACGAGCAGTACTTC
.	.	TRBJ1-5	TRBV6-1	CASSVGHGQPQHF	TGTGCCAGCAGCGTAGGGCACGGTCAGCCCCAGCATTTT
TRBD1	.	TRBJ2-1	TRBV7-8	CASSWDRTTNNKQFF	TGTGCCAGCAGCTGGGACAGGACAACAAACAATAAGCAGTTCTTC
TRBD2	.	TRBJ2-1	TRBV10-2	CASSESAGGSSYNEQFF	TGCGCCAGCAGTGAGTCCGCGGGGGGCAGCTCCTACAATGAGCAGTTCTTC
.	few	TRBJ1-1	TRBV10-3	CAISEGTEAFF	TGTGCCATCAGTGAGGGAACTGAAGCTTTCTTT
TRBD2	.	TRBJ2-1	TRBV30	CAFLAGGPNEQFF	TGTGCCTTTTTAGCGGGGGGGCCCAATGAGCAGTTCTTC
TRBD1	many	TRBJ1-1	TRBV5-1	CASSWRTGIMNTEAFF	TGCGCCAGCAGCTGGAGGACAGGGATTATGAACACTGAAGCTTTCTTT
.	many	TRBJ2-5	TRBV11-2	CASSFRRQEKETQYF	TGTGCCAGCAGCTTCAGACGGCAGGAAAAAGAGACCCAGTACTTC
.	many	TRBJ1-3	TRBV9	CASSVAGAGNTIYF	TGTGCCAGCAGCGTAGCCGGAGCTGGAAACACCATATATTTT
TRBD1	many	TRBJ1-6	TRBV3-1	CASSIVGTGDNSPLHF	TGTGCCAGCAGTATTGTAGGGACAGGGGATAATTCACCCCTCCACTTT
TRBD1	many	TRBJ1-5	TRBV19	CASSIGQGANQPQHF	TGTGCCAGTAGTATCGGACAGGGGGCTAATCAGCCCCAGCATTTT
.	many	TRBJ1-1	TRBV5-4	CASSLGLNEYTEAFF	TGTGCCAGCAGCTTGGGACTGAACGAGTACACTGAAGCTTTCTTT
TRBD1	many	TRBJ2-7	TRBV3-1	CASNDNRGNEQYF	TGTGCCAGCAACGATAACAGGGGTAACGAGCAGTACTTC
.	.	TRBJ1-5	TRBV5-1	CASSLGDRGQPQHF	TGCGCCAGCAGCTTGGGGGACCGGGGACAGCCCCAGCATTTT
.	many	TRBJ2-7	TRBV7-2	CASSHTTSSYEQYF	TGTGCCAGCAGCCACACGACTAGCTCCTACGAGCAGTACTTC
.	.	TRBJ2-2	TRBV10-3	CAISEQVPNTGELFF	TGTGCCATCAGTGAGCAGGTGCCGAACACCGGGGAGCTGTTTTTT
.	few	TRBJ1-1	TRBV13	CASSFSGTLNTEAFF	TGTGCCAGCAGCTTTTCCGGGACATTGAACACTGAAGCTTTCTTT
.	many	TRBJ1-1	TRBV5-1	CASSLVVNTEAFF	TGCGCCAGCAGCTTGGTTGTGAACACTGAAGCTTTCTTT
.	.	TRBJ1-5	TRBV7-9	CASSADRTNQPQHF	TGTGCCAGCAGCGCCGACAGGACTAATCAGCCCCAGCATTTT
.	.	TRBJ1-1	TRBV19	CASSTAEGTEAFF	TGTGCCAGTAGTACCGCGGAGGGCACTGAAGCTTTCTTT
.	many	TRBJ1-1	TRBV7-6	CASSSGAINTEAFF	TGTGCCAGCTCCTCTGGAGCGATAAACACTGAAGCTTTCTTT
TRBD2	many	TRBJ2-3	TRBV20-1	CSANLERGGTDTQYF	TGCAGTGCTAACTTAGAGCGGGGGGGCACAGATACGCAGTATTTT
.	.	TRBJ2-4	TRBV3-1	CASSPKLGRGLNIQYF	TGTGCCAGCAGCCCCAAGCTGGGACGGGGCTTAAACATTCAGTACTTC
.	.	TRBJ1-2	TRBV5-8	CASSLAVRTAGGNYGYTF	TGTGCCAGCAGCTTGGCAGTGAGGACAGCCGGGGGTAACTATGGCTACACCTTC
.	.	TRBJ1-5	TRBV6-1	CASTRARNQPQHF	TGTGCCAGCACGAGGGCGCGGAATCAGCCCCAGCATTTT
.	.	TRBJ1-3	TRBV7-2	CASSLDTNGNTIYF	TGTGCCAGCAGCTTAGACACTAACGGAAACACCATATATTTT
TRBD1	many	TRBJ1-1	TRBV18	CASSPEGAYTEAFF	TGTGCCAGCTCACCCGAGGGGGCGTACACTGAAGCTTTCTTT
.	.	TRBJ2-5	TRBV19	CASSNGPAYQETQYF	TGTGCCAGTAGTAACGGACCCGCGTACCAAGAGACCCAGTACTTC
.	many	TRBJ2-1	TRBV5-4	CASSLQYNEQFF	TGTGCCAGCAGCTTACAATACAATGAGCAGTTCTTC
TRBD1	.	TRBJ1-2	TRBV27	CASSGGTGNYGYTF	TGTGCCAGCAGTGGGGGGACAGGGAACTATGGCTACACCTTC
.	few	TRBJ1-3	TRBV5-1	CASSALGDSGNTIYF	TGCGCCAGCAGCGCCCTTGGCGATTCTGGAAACACCATATATTTT
.	few	TRBJ2-3	TRBV5-1	CASSLGRASTDTQYF	TGCGCCAGCAGCTTGGGCAGGGCTAGCACAGATACGCAGTATTTT
TRBD2	many	TRBJ2-1	TRBV11-2	CASSLGSGGDNEQFF	TGTGCCAGCAGCTTAGGTAGCGGGGGTGACAATGAGCAGTTCTTC
.	many	TRBJ2-3	TRBV30	CAWSERRTDTQYF	TGTGCCTGGAGTGAACGAAGGACAGATACGCAGTATTTT
.	many	TRBJ2-1	TRBV20-1	CSARVGRPRVGQFF	TGCAGTGCTAGAGTAGGCAGACCAAGGGTGGGGCAGTTCTTC
.	many	TRBJ1-1	TRBV20-1	CSARRGFGTEAFF	TGCAGCGCTAGACGGGGTTTTGGCACTGAAGCTTTCTTT
TRBD2	few	TRBJ2-1	TRBV7-9	CASSPSTASGAQFF	TGTGCCAGCAGCCCGTCCACGGCAAGCGGGGCCCAGTTCTTC
TRBD2	many	TRBJ2-1	TRBV3-1	CASSRSGGLYNEQFF	TGTGCCAGCAGTAGAAGCGGGGGACTCTACAATGAGCAGTTCTTC
TRBD1	.	TRBJ1-5	TRBV7-9	CASSPEDRGGQPQHF	TGTGCCAGCAGCCCCGAAGACAGGGGAGGTCAGCCCCAGCATTTT
.	many	TRBJ2-7	TRBV11-2	CASSLVGDFTYEQYF	TGTGCCAGCAGCTTAGTGGGGGACTTTACCTACGAGCAGTACTTC
TRBD2	many	TRBJ2-7	TRBV7-8	CASSLAPSGGLLEQYF	TGTGCCAGCAGCTTAGCCCCTAGCGGGGGGCTTCTGGAGCAGTACTTC
.	few	TRBJ2-7	TRBV15	CATSRDGGWGGEQYF	TGTGCCACCAGCAGAGATGGCGGGTGGGGCGGCGAGCAGTACTTC
.	.	TRBJ2-2	TRBV7-2	CASSYPPPLSHIFTGELFF	TGTGCCAGCAGCTATCCTCCACCTCTCTCCCATATCTTCACCGGGGAGCTGTTTTTT
.	.	TRBJ1-3	TRBV27	CASSQQGRGNTIYF	TGTGCCAGCAGTCAGCAGGGTCGGGGAAACACCATATATTTT
TRBD2	.	TRBJ2-3	TRBV20-1	CSAPRVASGGTRSDYVRTDTQYF	TGCAGTGCACCCCGGGTGGCTAGCGGGGGGACGAGATCGGACTACGTTCGCACAGATACGCAGTATTTT
.	.	TRBJ2-2	TRBV7-8	CASTPTRINTGELFF	TGTGCCAGCACCCCCACTAGAATCAACACCGGGGAGCTGTTTTTT
.	.	TRBJ2-3	TRBV7-9	CASSLPDTQYF	TGTGCCAGCAGCTTACCGGATACGCAGTATTTT
TRBD1	few	TRBJ1-1	TRBV7-8	CASSLWTGETEAFF	TGTGCCAGCAGCTTGTGGACAGGGGAGACTGAAGCTTTCTTT
.	few	TRBJ1-2	TRBV9	CASSVGDWHLYGYTF	TGTGCCAGCAGCGTCGGTGATTGGCACCTCTATGGCTACACCTTC
.	few	TRBJ2-3	TRBV6-1	CAMELGGGDTQYF	TGTGCGATGGAACTCGGGGGCGGAGATACGCAGTATTTT
.	few	TRBJ2-2	TRBV5-1	CASSPWGPQNTGELFF	TGCGCCAGCAGCCCTTGGGGCCCTCAAAACACCGGGGAGCTGTTTTTT
TRBD1	many	TRBJ2-7	TRBV5-1	CASSLAVTGDYEQYF	TGCGCCAGCAGCTTGGCTGTAACAGGGGACTACGAGCAGTACTTC
.	few	TRBJ2-7	TRBV27	CASSPRDTTYEQYF	TGTGCCAGCAGTCCCCGGGACACTACCTACGAGCAGTACTTC
.	.	TRBJ1-3	TRBV6-5	CASSYSAAASGNTIYF	TGTGCCAGCAGTTACTCTGCGGCAGCCTCTGGAAACACCATATATTTT
.	.	TRBJ2-3	TRBV19	CAHRWGGCADTQYF	TGTGCCCACCGTTGGGGTGGTTGCGCAGATACGCAGTATTTT
TRBD1	.	TRBJ2-7	TRBV6-1	CASTRQGWGYEQYF	TGTGCCAGCACCCGACAGGGTTGGGGCTACGAGCAGTACTTC
.	.	TRBJ1-2	TRBV5-4	CASSSSSLGYTF	TGTGCCAGCAGTTCCTCTTCTCTTGGCTACACCTTC
.	few	TRBJ2-1	TRBV24-1	CATSDLTRNEQFF	TGTGCCACCAGTGATTTGACCAGGAATGAGCAGTTCTTC
TRBD1	few	TRBJ1-2	TRBV4-1	CASSAATGALRGYTF	TGCGCCAGCAGCGCAGCCACAGGGGCCCTCCGGGGCTACACCTTC